These 20 T cell receptor beta chains were all obtained from the same sample, sequenced in a study of CD8+ T cells in alopecia areata. Extracted RNA was reverse transcribed into cDNA, the sequencing template. Sequencing was performed with immunoSEQ multiplex PCR; in TCRdb, only in-frame clones are kept and a portion is missing. The sample yields 110,000 or so clones, approximately 58% seen once. Sequences were obtained from CD4+ T cells sorted from blood. Receptor source: a human donor in good health.

The gene calls are TRBV4-1 and TRBJ2-7, with D tentatively TRBD1 (6 bases). The CDR3 sequence is 13 residues long. Germline V gene sequence: CDR1 MGHRA, CDR2 YSYEKL. Trimming cost V 6 bases and J 0 bases, with 9 bases left between them. The chain's CDR3 is CASRGADSYEQYF. The CDR3 DNA sequence: TGCGCCAGCAGGGGGGCGGACTCCTACGAGCAGTACTTC.

This chain joins TRBV29-1 and TRBJ1-1; 8 bases match TRBD1. Per the germline V gene, CDR1 is SQVTM and CDR2 is ANQGSEA. The CDR3 consists of 13 residues. The trim removed 8 bases at V and 1 base at J, leaving 6 bases unmatched. DNA of the CDR3: TGCAGCTCGAACGACAGGGGGAACACTGAAGCTTTCTTT. Translated: CSSNDRGNTEAFF.

This clone occurred a few times. The chain has TRBV4-1 and TRBJ2-5; D unclear. Trimming pared 1 base from V and 3 bases from J, leaving 15 bases between. CDR1 MGHRA and CDR2 YSYEKL come from the germline V gene. This CDR3 is 16 amino acids long. The DNA of the CDR3 is TGCGCCAGCAGCCAAGCGTCGGCCACCGGAAAAGAGACCCAGTACTTC. It codes for CASSQASATGKETQYF.

The rearrangement uses TRBV29-1 and TRBJ2-2; D might be TRBD1 or TRBD2, each matching 5 bases. The CDR3 is 14 residues long. The germline CDR1 and CDR2 sequences are SQVTM and ANQGSEA. V was pared by 4 bases and J by 1 base, with 10 bases between. Here the CDR3 reads CSVVRGGNTGELFF. The CDR3 nucleotides read TGCAGCGTTGTGAGGGGTGGGAACACCGGGGAGCTGTTTTTT.

The chain recombines TRBV10-2 with TRBJ2-5; 13 positions match TRBD2. The junction had 3 bases not matched to a gene; V was cut back by 3 bases and J by 2 bases. Germline V gene lookup returns CDR1 WSHSY and CDR2 SAAADI. CDR3 length equals 16 residues. DNA for the CDR3: TGCGCCAGCAGTGAACTAGCGGGGGGGCGGCAAGAGACCCAGTACTTC. Translation gives CASSELAGGRQETQYF.

V is TRBV10-3 and J is TRBJ1-4; tentative D call: TRBD1 (5 bases). The germline gives CDR1 ENHRY, CDR2 SYGVKD. Between the trimmed V and J ends, which lost 3 bases and 7 bases, there was a span of 15 bases. The CDR3 extends over 15 amino acids. This CDR3 is CAISENLGAGEKLFF. The CDR3 coding sequence is TGTGCCATCAGTGAAAACCTAGGGGCTGGTGAAAAACTGTTTTTT.

The gene calls are TRBV2 and TRBJ2-6, with D maybe TRBD1 (6 bases). This CDR3 has 18 residues. The germline CDR1 and CDR2 sequences are SNHLY and FYNNEI. V shed 4 bases and J shed 0 bases, with 16 bases lying between them. CDR3 sequence reads: CASSGEGTPHSGANVLTF. The CDR3 bases are TGTGCCAGCAGTGGCGAGGGGACACCCCACTCTGGGGCCAACGTCCTGACTTTC.

This rearrangement joins TRBV19 to TRBJ1-2; D is ambiguous. The germline V and J ends were trimmed by 4 bases and 5 bases, with 20 bases remaining between them. The CDR3 covers 16 residues. In germline, CDR1 is LNHDA, CDR2 SQIVND (reference sequence). The CDR3 coding sequence is TGTGCCAGTAGTACTACGGGTTGGGAAACAATATATGGCTACACCTTC. Protein: CASSTTGWETIYGYTF.

V is TRBV12-5 and J is TRBJ1-2, with D uncertain. The germline CDR1 and CDR2 sequences are LGHNT and FRNRAP. The V gene lost 2 bases and the J gene lost 6 bases, with 10 bases spanning the gap. This CDR3 is built from 13 residues. CDR3: CASGLSLGHGYTF. The DNA of the CDR3 is TGTGCTAGTGGTTTGTCGCTAGGGCATGGCTACACCTTC. The whole variable domain, filled in from reference TRBV12-5 and TRBJ1-2, reads DARVTQTPRHKVTEMGQEVTMRCQPILGHNTVFWYRQTMMQGLELLAYFRNRAPLDDSGMPKDRFSAEMPDATLATLKIQPSEPRDSAVYFCASGLSLGHGYTFGSGTRLTVV.

Comment on this clone: The same CDR3 is also encoded by other DNA sequences in this sample. The rearrangement joins TRBV20-1 to TRBJ1-1; D gene ambiguous. Germline V CDR1 and CDR2: DFQATT, SNEGSKA (reference sequence). The germline V and J ends were trimmed by 2 bases and 2 bases, with 0 bases remaining between them. The length of the CDR3 is 10 residues. CDR3 coding DNA: TGCAGTGCTAGAAACACTGAAGCTTTCTTT. The encoded protein is CSARNTEAFF.

V usage is TRBV2 and J usage is TRBJ1-2; D may be TRBD1 (5 bases). Trimming took off 8 bases at V and 4 bases at J, with 14 bases between the two ends. Germline loops: CDR1 SNHLY, CDR2 FYNNEI. This CDR3 is built from 13 residues. The DNA for the CDR3 is TGTGCCAGCCCCCCACAGGAGGCCTATGGCTACACCTTC. Translation gives CASPPQEAYGYTF.

The genes are TRBV29-1 and TRBJ1-5, with a possible D match to TRBD1 (5 bases). The CDR3 contains 14 residues. Trimming removed 4 bases at V and 7 bases at J, with 17 bases between. Germline CDR1 SQVTM, CDR2 ANQGSEA. Written as DNA, the CDR3 is TGCAGCGTTGTGGAGGCAGGGCAGGGACAGCCCCAGCATTTT. It codes for CSVVEAGQGQPQHF.

The chain uses TRBV5-1 and TRBJ2-1; D gene unclear. The CDR3 loop spans 12 amino acids. V gave up 1 base and J gave up 7 bases, with 6 bases separating them. Germline assignment: CDR1 SGHRS and CDR2 YFSETQ. This CDR3 is CASSLRDNEQFF. Here the CDR3 DNA reads TGCGCCAGCAGCTTGAGGGATAATGAGCAGTTCTTC.

The table lists this clone with a count of one. The chain has TRBV6-1 and TRBJ2-7, with D perhaps TRBD1 (5 bases). This CDR3 is 12 amino acids long. CDR1 MNHNS and CDR2 SASEGT come from the germline V gene. The V and J ends lost 11 bases and 6 bases respectively, with 17 bases between them. The CDR3 sequence: CAVRYWGSEQYF. CDR3 in DNA: TGTGCCGTCCGATATTGGGGCTCCGAGCAGTACTTC.

The rearrangement joins TRBV29-1 to TRBJ1-3, with D uncertain. Germline V CDR1 and CDR2: SQVTM, ANQGSEA. The CDR3 has 13 residues. V dropped 4 bases and J dropped 0 bases, with 7 bases sitting between them. The CDR3 DNA reads as TGCAGCGTTGTGCAGTCCTCTGGAAACACCATATATTTT. Amino acid sequence: CSVVQSSGNTIYF. Combining the CDR3 with reference TRBV29-1 and TRBJ1-3 gives the whole variable domain SAVISQKPSRDICQRGTSLTIQCQVDSQVTMMFWYRQQPGQSLTLIATANQGSEATYESGFVIDKFPISRPNLTFSTLTVSNMSPEDSSIYLCSVVQSSGNTIYFGEGSWLTVV.

The chain carries TRBV30 and TRBJ1-3, with TRBD1 identical over 7 bases. Trimming cost V 1 base and J 0 bases; bases outside gene matches: 6. This CDR3 is built from 16 residues. Germline CDR1 is GTSNPN and CDR2 is SVGIG (reference sequence). CDR3 coding DNA: TGTGCCTGGAGTGCGCCGGGACAGAGCTCTGGAAACACCATATATTTT. Translation gives CAWSAPGQSSGNTIYF.

This chain joins TRBV7-9 and TRBJ1-1, with TRBD1 matching over 10 bases. The length of the CDR3 is 16 residues. The germline V gene has CDR1 SEHNR and CDR2 FQNEAQ (reference sequence). Trimming took 4 bases from V and 0 from J; bases not matched to a gene: 5. The CDR3 sequence is CASSSGQGVMNTEAFF. In DNA form, the CDR3 reads TGTGCCAGCAGCTCCGGACAGGGGGTAATGAACACTGAAGCTTTCTTT. Together with reference TRBV7-9 and TRBJ1-1, the CDR3 gives the full variable domain: DTGVSQNPRHKITKRGQNVTFRCDPISEHNRLYWYRQTLGQGPEFLTYFQNEAQLEKSRLLSDRFSAERPKGSFSTLEIQRTEQGDSAMYLCASSSGQGVMNTEAFFGQGTRLTVV.

This clone was observed a handful of times. V usage is TRBV19 and J usage is TRBJ1-4; D unclear. CDR1 LNHDA and CDR2 SQIVND come from the germline V gene (reference sequence). The CDR3 is 11 residues long. Trimming removed 8 bases from V and 7 bases from J, with 8 bases in between. CDR3 amino acids: CASEMSEKLFF. CDR3 in DNA: TGTGCCAGTGAGATGAGTGAAAAACTGTTTTTT.

This chain connects TRBV7-6 to TRBJ2-5, with unresolved D. CDR3 length: 14 amino acids. The V end was cut by 0 bases, the J end by 5 bases, with 10 bases between. Germline loops: CDR1 SGHVS, CDR2 FNYEAQ. The CDR3 DNA reads as TGTGCCAGCAGCTTAGCCGGCACCCAGGAGACCCAGTACTTC. Amino acids: CASSLAGTQETQYF. Together with reference TRBV7-6 and TRBJ2-5, the CDR3 gives the full variable domain: GAGVSQSPRYKVTKRGQDVALRCDPISGHVSLYWYRQALGQGPEFLTYFNYEAQQDKSGLPNDRFSAERPEGSISTLTIQRTEQRDSAMYRCASSLAGTQETQYFGPGTRLLVL.

The V gene is TRBV5-1, the J gene TRBJ1-6; D not certain. Between the trimmed V and J ends, which lost 3 bases and 5 bases, there was a span of 12 bases. Germline CDR1 and CDR2: SGHRS and YFSETQ. The length of the CDR3 is 15 residues. CDR3 DNA: TGCGCCAGCAGCTCCGTCACCGCCCATAATTCACCCCTCCACTTT. Its protein is CASSSVTAHNSPLHF.